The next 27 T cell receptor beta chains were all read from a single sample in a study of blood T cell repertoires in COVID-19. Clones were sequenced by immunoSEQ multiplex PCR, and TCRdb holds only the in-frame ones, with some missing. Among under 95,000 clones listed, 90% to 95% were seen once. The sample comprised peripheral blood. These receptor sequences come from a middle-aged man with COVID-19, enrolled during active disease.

The CDR3 nucleotides are TGTGCCAGCAGCAACGGACTAGCTCTAGGGGAGCAGTACTTC. Its protein product is CASSNGLALGEQYF. The chain combines TRBV9 with TRBJ2-7, with 8 bases that match TRBD2. From germline, CDR1 is SGDLS and CDR2 YYNGEE. CDR3 length: 14 amino acids. Germline trimming cut 4 bases from V and 7 bases from J; bases unmatched to any gene: 10.

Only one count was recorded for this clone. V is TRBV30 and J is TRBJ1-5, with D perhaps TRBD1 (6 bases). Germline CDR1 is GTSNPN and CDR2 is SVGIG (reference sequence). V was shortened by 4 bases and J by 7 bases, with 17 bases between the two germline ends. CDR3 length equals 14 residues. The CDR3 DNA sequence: TGTGCCTGGAAAGGGGGTGCGCCCGGGCAGCCCCAGCATTTT. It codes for CAWKGGAPGQPQHF.

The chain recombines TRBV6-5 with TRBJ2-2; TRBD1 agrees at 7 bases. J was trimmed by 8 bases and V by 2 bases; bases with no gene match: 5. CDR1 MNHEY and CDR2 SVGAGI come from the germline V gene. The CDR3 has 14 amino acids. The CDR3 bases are TGTGCCAGCAGTTACGATCCAGGGGGTGGGGAGCTGTTTTTT. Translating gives CASSYDPGGGELFF.

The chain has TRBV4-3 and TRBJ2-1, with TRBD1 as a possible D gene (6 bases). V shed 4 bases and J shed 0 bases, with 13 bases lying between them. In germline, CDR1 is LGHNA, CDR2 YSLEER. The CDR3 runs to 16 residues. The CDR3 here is CASSLRTANSYNEQFF. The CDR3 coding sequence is TGCGCCAGCAGCCTCCGGACAGCCAACTCCTACAATGAGCAGTTCTTC.

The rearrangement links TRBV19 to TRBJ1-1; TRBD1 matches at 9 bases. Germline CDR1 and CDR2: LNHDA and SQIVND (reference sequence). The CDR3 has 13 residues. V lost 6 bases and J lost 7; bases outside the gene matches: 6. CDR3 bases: TGTGCCAGTAGCGTACGACAGGGGGGTGAAGCTTTCTTT. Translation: CASSVRQGGEAFF.

The CDR3 DNA follows: TGTGCCAGCAGTGCCGCAGGTGCTAGCACAGATACGCAGTATTTT. Translation: CASSAAGASTDTQYF. The gene calls are TRBV6-2 or TRBV6-3 and TRBJ2-3; D ambiguous. The V end was cut by 5 bases, the J end by 0 bases, with 12 bases between. Germline assignment: CDR1 MNHEY and CDR2 SVGEGT. This CDR3 is 15 amino acids long.

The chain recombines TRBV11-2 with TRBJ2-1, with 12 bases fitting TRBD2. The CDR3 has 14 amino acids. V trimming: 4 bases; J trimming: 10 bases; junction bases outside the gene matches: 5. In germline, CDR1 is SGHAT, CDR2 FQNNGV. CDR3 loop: CASSSRLAGVEQFF. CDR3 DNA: TGTGCCAGCAGCTCTCGACTAGCGGGAGTAGAGCAGTTCTTC.

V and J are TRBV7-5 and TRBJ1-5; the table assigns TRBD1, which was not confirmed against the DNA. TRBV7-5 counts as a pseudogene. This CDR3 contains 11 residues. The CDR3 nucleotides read TGTGTCAGAAGCTCGGACAGGCCGTGGCATTTT. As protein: CVRSSDRPWHF.

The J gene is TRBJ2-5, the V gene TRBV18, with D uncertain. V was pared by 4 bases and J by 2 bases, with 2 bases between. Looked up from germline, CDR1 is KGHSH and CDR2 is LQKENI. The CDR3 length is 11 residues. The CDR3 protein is CASSLQETQYF. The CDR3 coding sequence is TGTGCCAGCTCACTACAAGAGACCCAGTACTTC.

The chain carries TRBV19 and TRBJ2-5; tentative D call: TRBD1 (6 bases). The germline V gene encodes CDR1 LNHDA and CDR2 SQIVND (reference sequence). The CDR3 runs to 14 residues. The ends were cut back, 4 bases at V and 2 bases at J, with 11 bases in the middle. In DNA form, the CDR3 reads TGTGCCAGTAGTAATACAGGGCGACAAGAGACCCAGTACTTC. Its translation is CASSNTGRQETQYF.

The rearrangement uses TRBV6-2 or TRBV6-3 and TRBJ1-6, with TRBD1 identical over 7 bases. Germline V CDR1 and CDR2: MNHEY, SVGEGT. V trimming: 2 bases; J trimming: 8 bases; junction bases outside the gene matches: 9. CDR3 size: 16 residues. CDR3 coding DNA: TGTGCCAGCAGTTACCCTTCCGACAGGGTAGATTCACCCCTCCACTTT. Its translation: CASSYPSDRVDSPLHF.

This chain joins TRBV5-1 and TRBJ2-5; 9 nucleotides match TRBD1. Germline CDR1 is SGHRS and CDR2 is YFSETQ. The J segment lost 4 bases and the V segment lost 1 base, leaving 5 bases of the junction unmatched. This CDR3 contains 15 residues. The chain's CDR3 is CASSLSGTGRETQYF. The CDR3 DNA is TGCGCCAGCAGCTTGTCCGGGACAGGGAGAGAGACCCAGTACTTC.

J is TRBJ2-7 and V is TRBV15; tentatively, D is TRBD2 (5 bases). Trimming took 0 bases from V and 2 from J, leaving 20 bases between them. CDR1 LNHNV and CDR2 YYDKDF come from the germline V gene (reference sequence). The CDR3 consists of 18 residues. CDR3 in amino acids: CATSREASRPEGPYEQYF. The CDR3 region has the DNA TGTGCCACCAGCAGAGAGGCTTCCCGGCCAGAGGGCCCCTACGAGCAGTACTTC.

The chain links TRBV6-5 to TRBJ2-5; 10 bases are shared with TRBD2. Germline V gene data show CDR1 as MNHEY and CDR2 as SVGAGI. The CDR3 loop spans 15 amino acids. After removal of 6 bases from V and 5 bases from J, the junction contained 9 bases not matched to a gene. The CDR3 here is CASSQLAGRLETQYF. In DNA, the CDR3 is TGTGCCAGCAGCCAACTAGCGGGACGCCTGGAGACCCAGTACTTC.

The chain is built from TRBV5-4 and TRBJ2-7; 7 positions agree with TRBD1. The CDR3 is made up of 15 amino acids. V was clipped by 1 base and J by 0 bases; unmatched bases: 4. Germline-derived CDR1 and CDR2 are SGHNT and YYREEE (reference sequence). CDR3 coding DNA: TGTGCCAGCAGCTTGACGGGACAGAGCTCCTACGAGCAGTACTTC. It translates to CASSLTGQSSYEQYF.

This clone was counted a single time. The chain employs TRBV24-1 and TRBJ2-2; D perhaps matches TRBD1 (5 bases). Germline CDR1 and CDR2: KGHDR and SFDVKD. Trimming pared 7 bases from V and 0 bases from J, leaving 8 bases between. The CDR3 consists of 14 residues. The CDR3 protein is CATSRQTNTGELFF. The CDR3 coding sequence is TGTGCCACCAGCCGACAGACGAACACCGGGGAGCTGTTTTTT.

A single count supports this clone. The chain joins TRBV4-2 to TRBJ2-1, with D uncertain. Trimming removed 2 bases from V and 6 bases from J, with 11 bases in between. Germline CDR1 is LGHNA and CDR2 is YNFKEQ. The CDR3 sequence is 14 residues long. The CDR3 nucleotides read TGTGCCAGCAGCCAATTTCACTCTCCCAATGAGCAGTTCTTC. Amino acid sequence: CASSQFHSPNEQFF.

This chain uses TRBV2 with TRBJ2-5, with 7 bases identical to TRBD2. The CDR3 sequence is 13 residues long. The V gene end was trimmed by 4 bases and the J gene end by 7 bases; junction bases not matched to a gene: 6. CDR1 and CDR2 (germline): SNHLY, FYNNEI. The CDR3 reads CASSVGWEGTQYF. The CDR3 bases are TGTGCCAGCAGTGTGGGCTGGGAGGGGACCCAGTACTTC.

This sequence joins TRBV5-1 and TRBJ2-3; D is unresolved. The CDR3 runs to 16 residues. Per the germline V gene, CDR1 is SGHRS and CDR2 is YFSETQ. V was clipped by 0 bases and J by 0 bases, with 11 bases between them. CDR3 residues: CASSLDAAISTDTQYF. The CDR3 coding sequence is TGCGCCAGCAGCTTGGACGCGGCTATAAGCACAGATACGCAGTATTTT.

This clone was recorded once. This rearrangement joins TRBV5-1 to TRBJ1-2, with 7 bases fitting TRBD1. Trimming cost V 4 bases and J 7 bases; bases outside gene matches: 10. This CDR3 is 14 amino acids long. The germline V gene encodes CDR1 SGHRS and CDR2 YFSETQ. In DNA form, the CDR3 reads TGCGCCAGCAGCCCAACAGGGGAAGCTGGTGGCTACACCTTC. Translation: CASSPTGEAGGYTF.

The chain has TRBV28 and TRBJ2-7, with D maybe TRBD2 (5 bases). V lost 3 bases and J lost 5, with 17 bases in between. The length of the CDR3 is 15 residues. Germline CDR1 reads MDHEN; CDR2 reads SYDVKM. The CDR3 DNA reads TGTGCCAGCAGTTTCATGCGAGGGCCCGTGGACGAGCAGTACTTC. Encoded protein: CASSFMRGPVDEQYF.

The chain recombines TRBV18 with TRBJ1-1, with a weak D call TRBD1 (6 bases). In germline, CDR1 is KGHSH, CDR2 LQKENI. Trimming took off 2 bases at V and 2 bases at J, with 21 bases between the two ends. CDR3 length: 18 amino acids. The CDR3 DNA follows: TGTGCCAGCTCACCAAGCGGGACAACGGTAGGCTATAACACTGAAGCTTTCTTT. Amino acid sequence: CASSPSGTTVGYNTEAFF.

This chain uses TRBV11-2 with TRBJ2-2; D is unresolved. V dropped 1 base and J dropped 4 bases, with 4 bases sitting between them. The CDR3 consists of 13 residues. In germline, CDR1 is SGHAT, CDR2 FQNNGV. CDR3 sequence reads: CASSLAGTGELFF. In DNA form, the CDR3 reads TGTGCCAGCAGCTTAGCGGGCACCGGGGAGCTGTTTTTT.

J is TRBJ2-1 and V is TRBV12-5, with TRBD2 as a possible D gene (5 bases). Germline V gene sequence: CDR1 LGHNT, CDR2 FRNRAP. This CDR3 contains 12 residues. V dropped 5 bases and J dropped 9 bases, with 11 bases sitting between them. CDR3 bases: TGTGCTAGTGGTCGATGGGCGGGTGAGCAGTTCTTC. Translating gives CASGRWAGEQFF.

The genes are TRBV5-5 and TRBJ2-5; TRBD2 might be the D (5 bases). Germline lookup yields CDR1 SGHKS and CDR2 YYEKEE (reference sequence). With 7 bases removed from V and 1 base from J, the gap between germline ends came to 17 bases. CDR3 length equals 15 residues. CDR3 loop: CASGDVGEIQETQYF. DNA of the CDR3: TGTGCCAGCGGTGACGTCGGGGAAATCCAAGAGACCCAGTACTTC.

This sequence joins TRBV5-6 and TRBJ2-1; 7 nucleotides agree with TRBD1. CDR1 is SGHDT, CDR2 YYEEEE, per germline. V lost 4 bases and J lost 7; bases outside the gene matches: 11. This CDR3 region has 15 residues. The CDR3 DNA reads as TGTGCCAGCAGCAGGGGTGACAGGGAGTTGAATGAGCAGTTCTTC. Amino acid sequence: CASSRGDRELNEQFF.

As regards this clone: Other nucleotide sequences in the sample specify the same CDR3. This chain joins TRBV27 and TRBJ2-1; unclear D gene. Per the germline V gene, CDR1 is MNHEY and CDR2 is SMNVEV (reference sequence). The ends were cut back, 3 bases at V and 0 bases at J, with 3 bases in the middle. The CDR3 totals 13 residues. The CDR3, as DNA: TGTGCCAGCAGTTTGAGCTCCTACAATGAGCAGTTCTTC. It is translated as CASSLSSYNEQFF.